This entry features one TCR beta chain sequence. Antigen unknown. Trimming shortened V by 6 bases and J by 2 bases, and 16 bases separated the two germline ends. The CDR3 runs 15 residues. Looked up from germline, CDR1 is KGHSH and CDR2 is LQKENI. These data come from a study of immune evolution from preneoplasia to lung adenocarcinoma. Study-wide findings and caveats: Top clone share appeared to fall from AAH through AIS, MIA, adenocarcinoma. T cell clonality was higher in KRAS-mutant than EGFR-mutant or wild-type nodules.

Between about 2014 and 2018, patients underwent resection in Japan or China. The data were produced by immunoSEQ multiplex PCR, yet TCRdb's version contains in-frame clones alone and is incomplete. The sample records about 41,000 clones, less than 85% being singletons. The sample comprised FFPE invasive lung adenocarcinoma tissue. This sequence was found in a person aged 55 to 75 with lung adenocarcinoma. This chain uses TRBV18 with TRBJ1-1; a weak D match, TRBD1 (6 bases). The CDR3 loop is CASSPETGFNTEAFF. DNA of the CDR3: TGTGCCAGCTCCCCCGAGACAGGTTTTAACACTGAAGCTTTCTTT.